This TCR beta chain is drawn from a study of blood T cell repertoires in COVID-19. Study-wide context: Samples representing acute and convalescent COVID-19 were sourced from the United States, Italy and Spain. Nucleic acid was either cDNA or gDNA, and it came from T cells, B-cell-depleted T cells, or PBMCs.

Authors' processing steps: Amplification of reference gene primers was used by the study to estimate nucleated cell counts. TCRdb's table, derived via immunoSEQ multiplex PCR, lists solely in-frame clones and lacks some. The DNA gave D and trimming, while V, J and clone size come from that table. The table has under 250,000 clones, over 80% seen once; the top ten hold about 1.9%. This clonotype originated in a man aged 25-40 years who had recovered from COVID-19. Sample: peripheral blood.

In DNA, the CDR3 is TGTGCCAGCTCACCGCTTGCGCAAGAGACCCAGTACTTC. This gives the protein CASSPLAQETQYF. The rearrangement links TRBV18 to TRBJ2-5; D is undetermined. Germline V gives CDR1 KGHSH, CDR2 LQKENI. The CDR3 sequence is 13 residues long. The V end was cut by 3 bases, the J end by 2 bases, with 7 bases between.